Reported below is one TCR beta chain. Data came from immunoSEQ multiplex PCR; TCRdb stores just in-frame clones and leaves some out. The data hold almost 200,000 clones, with about 90% observed a single time. This specimen belongs to a study of blood T cell repertoires in COVID-19. Germline V gene data show CDR1 as SGHTA and CDR2 as FQGNSA. CDR3 length equals 15 residues. V lost 0 bases and J 5 bases, leaving 13 bases between the germline ends. Specimen: PBMCs or T cells enriched from blood (not recorded which). The rearrangement links TRBV7-2 to TRBJ2-5; possible D gene TRBD1, 5 bases. This clonotype was obtained from a woman aged 18 to 35 who had recovered from COVID-19. The CDR3 sequence is CASSLATRGGETQYF. CDR3 sequence (DNA): TGTGCCAGCAGCTTAGCAACAAGGGGTGGGGAGACCCAGTACTTC. The whole variable domain, filled in from reference TRBV7-2 and TRBJ2-5, reads GAGVSQSPSNKVTEKGKDVELRCDPISGHTALYWYRQSLGQGLEFLIYFQGNSAPDKSGLPSDRFSAERTGGSVSTLTIQRTQQEDSAVYLCASSLATRGGETQYFGPGTRLLVL.